The 23 T cell receptor beta chains in this list originate from one sample, sequenced in a study of cytomegalovirus exposure and HLA in healthy donors. It was with 60 Vbeta and 13 Jbeta primers that the PCR ran. Sequenced by immunoSEQ multiplex PCR; TCRdb stores in-frame clones only, minus some. The sample lists about 98,000 clones, 74% occurring once. Sample: PBMCs. The origin of the receptors is a male donor in good health and CMV-seronegative.

A word on this clone: One junction end disagrees with the germline gene, perhaps due to a read error. The chain links TRBV7-2 to TRBJ2-7, with D perhaps matching TRBD2 (5 bases). The CDR3 is 12 amino acids. CDR1 SGHTA and CDR2 FQGNSA come from the germline V gene. CDR3 coding DNA: TGTGCCAGCAGCCTAGCCGTCTACGAGCAGTACTTC. It translates to CASSLAVYEQYF.

The rearrangement joins TRBV2 to TRBJ1-5, with D possibly matching TRBD1 (6 bases). Trimming left V 6 bases short and J 4 bases short, with 10 bases between. CDR3 size: 13 residues. Germline V gene data show CDR1 as SNHLY and CDR2 as FYNNEI. CDR3 nucleotides: TGTGCCAGCAGCTCCGACAGGAATCAGCCCCAGCATTTT. This sequence encodes CASSSDRNQPQHF.

This chain joins TRBV7-2 and TRBJ2-5, with D unresolved. V lost 2 bases, J lost 2 bases, and 15 bases lay in between. This CDR3 is 16 amino acids long. The germline V gene encodes CDR1 SGHTA and CDR2 FQGNSA. CDR3 DNA sequence: TGTGCCAGCAGCTTACCCCGCGGCAGTTCTCAAGAGACCCAGTACTTC. Its translation: CASSLPRGSSQETQYF.

This chain uses TRBV6-5 with TRBJ1-2; unclear D gene. The CDR3 extends over 13 amino acids. From germline, CDR1 is MNHEY and CDR2 SVGAGI. V lost 7 bases, J lost 4 bases, and 13 bases lay in between. The CDR3 protein is CASIRGLGYGYTF. CDR3 nucleotides: TGTGCCAGCATAAGAGGGTTGGGCTATGGCTACACCTTC.

This chain connects TRBV9 to TRBJ1-2, with unresolved D. The germline gives CDR1 SGDLS, CDR2 YYNGEE. The CDR3 runs to 14 residues. V lost 3 bases and J lost 4, with 13 bases in between. For the CDR3, the DNA is TGTGCCAGCAGCGCTCGTTCCCCCCTCTATGGCTACACCTTC. Amino acid sequence: CASSARSPLYGYTF. The whole variable domain, filled in from reference TRBV9 and TRBJ1-2, reads DSGVTQTPKHLITATGQRVTLRCSPRSGDLSVYWYQQSLDQGLQFLIQYYNGEERAKGNILERFSAQQFPDLHSELNLSSLELGDSALYFCASSARSPLYGYTFGSGTRLTVV.

The chain uses TRBV9 and TRBJ2-1; 11 bases match TRBD2. J gave up 6 bases and V 1 base, and 15 bases lay outside the gene matches. CDR3 length: 19 residues. Germline V gene sequence: CDR1 SGDLS, CDR2 YYNGEE. The chain's CDR3 is CASSVRPGTSGDISNEQFF. The CDR3 DNA reads as TGTGCCAGCAGCGTACGGCCCGGGACTAGCGGCGACATAAGCAATGAGCAGTTCTTC.

This clone occurred a few times. The gene calls are TRBV6-4 and TRBJ2-3, with D tentatively TRBD1 (6 bases). The V gene's germline CDR1 is MRHNA and CDR2 SNTAGT. V was cut by 5 bases and J by 0 bases, with 12 bases left in between. The CDR3 is 15 residues long. The CDR3 coding sequence is TGTGCCAGCAGTACCGGGACAACTAGCACAGATACGCAGTATTTT. This translates into CASSTGTTSTDTQYF.

The chain employs TRBV2 and TRBJ1-2; D unresolved. CDR3 length equals 12 residues. The germline V gene has CDR1 SNHLY and CDR2 FYNNEI. V was shortened by 1 base and J by 7 bases, with 7 bases between the two germline ends. This CDR3 is CASSEGGSGYTF. The CDR3, as DNA: TGTGCCAGCAGTGAAGGCGGGAGTGGCTACACCTTC.

This clone occurred a few times. V and J are TRBV28 and TRBJ1-1; 7 bases match TRBD1. V gave up 7 bases and J gave up 4 bases; unmatched junction bases: 12. The germline CDR1 and CDR2 sequences are MDHEN and SYDVKM. The CDR3 has 15 amino acids. The CDR3 spells CASKLGRGIVTEAFF. The CDR3 DNA is TGTGCCAGCAAGTTAGGCAGGGGGATTGTCACTGAAGCTTTCTTT.

J is TRBJ1-1 and V is TRBV19, with D possibly being TRBD1 (6 bases). With 5 bases removed from V and 4 bases from J, the gap between germline ends came to 17 bases. Germline V gives CDR1 LNHDA, CDR2 SQIVND (reference sequence). CDR3 length: 15 amino acids. The CDR3 DNA follows: TGTGCCAGTAGTCCCCGCGGACAGCTCCCCACTGAAGCTTTCTTT. Residues: CASSPRGQLPTEAFF.

The chain combines TRBV5-1 with TRBJ1-4, with 7 bases fitting TRBD1. The CDR3 has 15 residues. V gave up 2 bases and J gave up 5 bases; unmatched junction bases: 6. The germline gives CDR1 SGHRS, CDR2 YFSETQ. For the CDR3, the DNA is TGCGCCAGCAGCTTCACAGGGGACTCCAATGAAAAACTGTTTTTT. Protein sequence: CASSFTGDSNEKLFF.

The chain employs TRBV27 and TRBJ2-5; 12 positions match TRBD2. The CDR3 covers 21 residues. The V segment lost 5 bases and the J segment 6 bases; nucleotides outside the gene matches: 25. Germline V CDR1 and CDR2: MNHEY, SMNVEV (reference sequence). The CDR3 loop is CASSRRQEGMTSGSRWKTQYF. The CDR3 region has the DNA TGTGCCAGCAGTCGACGACAGGAAGGGATGACTAGCGGGAGTCGTTGGAAGACCCAGTACTTC.

This sequence joins TRBV27 and TRBJ1-4; a weak D match, TRBD1 (6 bases). CDR1 MNHEY and CDR2 SMNVEV come from the germline V gene (reference sequence). The CDR3 runs to 15 residues. V shed 4 bases and J shed 0 bases, with 9 bases lying between them. CDR3 coding DNA: TGTGCCAGCAGTTCCCGGACAGCAACTAATGAAAAACTGTTTTTT. This gives the protein CASSSRTATNEKLFF.

This clone was seen more than once but under ten times. The V gene is TRBV5-1, the J gene TRBJ2-5; TRBD1 matches 11 bases. V lost 4 bases to trimming and J lost 7 bases; unmatched junction nucleotides: 3. The CDR3 consists of 13 residues. The germline V gene encodes CDR1 SGHRS and CDR2 YFSETQ. CDR3 DNA: TGCGCCAGCAGCCCGGGGACAGGGGGGACCCAGTACTTC. It translates to CASSPGTGGTQYF.

V and J are TRBV28 and TRBJ2-3; TRBD1 agrees at 8 bases. The CDR3 spans 16 residues. The junction had 14 bases not matched to a gene; V was cut back by 10 bases and J by 2 bases. The germline CDR1 and CDR2 sequences are MDHEN and SYDVKM. The CDR3 loop reads CATHLQGQANTDTQYF. The CDR3 DNA reads as TGTGCCACCCACCTACAGGGACAGGCGAACACAGATACGCAGTATTTT.

The rearrangement joins TRBV6-5 to TRBJ2-5, with 8 bases aligning to TRBD1. CDR3 length: 14 residues. The germline V gene has CDR1 MNHEY and CDR2 SVGAGI. Trimming at V came to 4 bases and at J to 10 bases, leaving 11 bases not matched to a gene. In nucleotides, the CDR3 is TGTGCCAGCAGTTTGGACAGGGTGATCTCCGTCCAGTACTTC. Its protein product is CASSLDRVISVQYF.

The chain recombines TRBV11-2 with TRBJ2-5, with 7 nucleotides matching TRBD1. Germline V gene lookup returns CDR1 SGHAT and CDR2 FQNNGV. The CDR3 covers 17 residues. J was trimmed by 4 bases and V by 4 bases; bases with no gene match: 15. The CDR3 sequence is CASSSYIIGGVRETQYF. CDR3 bases: TGTGCCAGCAGCTCCTACATAATAGGGGGCGTCCGAGAGACCCAGTACTTC.

The V call is TRBV10-3, the J call TRBJ2-7; TRBD1 matches 8 bases. The CDR3 consists of 16 residues. V was clipped by 6 bases and J by 0 bases; unmatched bases: 10. CDR1 is ENHRY and CDR2 is SYGVKD in the germline V gene. The CDR3 spells CAIRGTGERSSYEQYF. Here the CDR3 DNA reads TGTGCCATCAGGGGGACAGGCGAGAGAAGCTCCTACGAGCAGTACTTC.

The V gene is TRBV27, the J gene TRBJ2-7, with D tentatively TRBD2 (6 bases). The CDR3 spans 16 residues. Trimming pared 6 bases from V and 1 base from J, leaving 19 bases between. Germline CDR1 MNHEY, CDR2 SMNVEV (reference sequence). As DNA, the CDR3 is TGTGCCAGCAGACCCACCGGAGGGATGGCGTCCTACGAGCAGTACTTC. Its protein is CASRPTGGMASYEQYF.

The chain recombines TRBV20-1 with TRBJ2-5, with D tentatively TRBD1 (5 bases). The CDR3 is 11 amino acids. Germline loops: CDR1 DFQATT, CDR2 SNEGSKA (reference sequence). Trimming removed 6 bases at V and 4 bases at J, with 9 bases between. CDR3 in DNA: TGCAGTGCCATCGACAGAGAGACCCAGTACTTC. It yields the protein CSAIDRETQYF.

The gene calls are TRBV5-1 and TRBJ2-5; D possibly corresponds to TRBD1 (5 bases). This CDR3 spans 13 amino acids. Germline V gene lookup returns CDR1 SGHRS and CDR2 YFSETQ. Trimming pared 0 bases from V and 2 bases from J, leaving 5 bases between. The CDR3 loop is CASSLGQQETQYF. The CDR3 DNA sequence: TGCGCCAGCAGCTTGGGACAGCAAGAGACCCAGTACTTC. Full variable domain (remainder filled in from reference TRBV5-1 and TRBJ2-5): KAGVTQTPRYLIKTRGQQVTLSCSPISGHRSVSWYQQTPGQGLQFLFEYFSETQRNKGNFPGRFSGRQFSNSRSEMNVSTLELGDSALYLCASSLGQQETQYFGPGTRLLVL.

The V and J genes are TRBV28 and TRBJ2-3; D might be TRBD1 (5 bases). This CDR3 comprises 15 residues. Trimming removed 4 bases from V and 4 bases from J, with 15 bases in between. CDR1 is MDHEN, CDR2 SYDVKM, per germline. The CDR3 nucleotides read TGTGCCAGCAGTTCCGCAGGGTTTGATCCAGATACGCAGTATTTT. This gives the protein CASSSAGFDPDTQYF.

V is TRBV27 and J is TRBJ2-7, with 13 bases identical to TRBD2. Germline assignment: CDR1 MNHEY and CDR2 SMNVEV (reference sequence). The CDR3 is 18 amino acids. The J segment lost 0 bases and the V segment lost 8 bases, leaving 13 bases of the junction unmatched. CDR3 sequence: CASQRLGLAGIFSYEQYF. CDR3 in DNA: TGTGCCAGCCAAAGGTTGGGACTAGCGGGAATATTCTCCTACGAGCAGTACTTC.